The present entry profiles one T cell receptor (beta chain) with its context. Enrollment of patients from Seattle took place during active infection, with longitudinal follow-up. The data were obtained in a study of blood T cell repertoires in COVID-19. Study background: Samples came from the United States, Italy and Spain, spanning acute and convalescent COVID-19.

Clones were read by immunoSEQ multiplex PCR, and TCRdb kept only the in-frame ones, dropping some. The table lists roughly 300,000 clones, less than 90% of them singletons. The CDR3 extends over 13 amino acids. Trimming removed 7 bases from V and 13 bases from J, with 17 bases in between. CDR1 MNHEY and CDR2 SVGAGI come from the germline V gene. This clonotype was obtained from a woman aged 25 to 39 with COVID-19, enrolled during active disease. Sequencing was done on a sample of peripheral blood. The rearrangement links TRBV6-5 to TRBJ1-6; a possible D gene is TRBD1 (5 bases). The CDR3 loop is CASTLGQTFPLHF. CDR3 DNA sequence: TGTGCCAGCACCTTGGGGCAGACGTTTCCCCTCCACTTT.